This T cell receptor (beta chain) was obtained from a study of response to subunit inactivated influenza vaccine listed by TCRdb under 2018. Broadly, across the study: Deep quantitative T cell receptor repertoire profiling was used in the study to track responses to a trivalent subunit inactivated influenza vaccine. Results the study describes overall, beyond this receptor: According to the authors, only a limited number of new T cells may be recruited by each seasonal influenza vaccination.

Relative to germline, V is missing 3 bases and J is missing 4 bases, with 1 base of the junction outside any gene match. Spanning cysteine to phenylalanine, the CDR3 consists of 15 amino acids. Only CDR3 DNA remains: 45 bases, in frame from the first base. Based on the germline V gene (reference sequence), the CDR1 and CDR2 sequences are LGHDT and YNNKEL. In the case of this clonotype: The antigen this receptor binds is unknown. No base qualities exist here, and no much larger clone lies one base off it.

Receptor libraries were prepared by RT-PCR. Reads for this sample came from an Illumina HiSeq 2500. The public reads were reprocessed in TCRdb via fastp at Q25 and MiXCR, keeping in-frame beta chains. Entries are consolidated by CDR3 protein sequence, retaining the most common genes and DNA. For this sample there are about 500,000 distinct CDR3 sequences; 16% appear just once. The ten largest account for roughly 3.1% of the sample. This material consisted of CD4+ T cells sorted from PBMCs, taken 23 months after vaccination. The rearranged segments are TRBV3-1 and TRBJ1-6; 9 middle bases align to TRBD1. The clonotype originates from a man between 50 and 75 years old who received an inactivated influenza vaccine. Donor details come from another sample of the same person, matched by shared clones. The sequenced DNA: TGTGCCAGCAGCCAGGACAGGGGATATAATTCACCCCTCCACTTT. Its coded protein is CASSQDRGYNSPLHF.